A selection of T cell receptor beta chains follows, all from one sample in a study of human T cells and chemical hapten exposure. TCRdb passed the RACE reads through MiXCR, listing each CDR3 protein once. The table shows about 92,000 distinct CDR3 sequences, with approximately 11% occurring only once. The sample in question was whole blood, obtained in connection with sensitization to the hapten diphenylcyclopropenone (DPC). Receptors originate from a woman in her twenties or thirties with alopecia areata. Some clones in this sample may be carry-over from other donors' samples. CDR3s include the opening cysteine and the closing phenylalanine or tryptophan. Fields, in order: V gene, J gene, clone size, D gene, CDR3 protein, CDR3 DNA. A D gene is named only where the DNA matches it firmly. Clone size is given for some rows only: seen once, a few or many times, or a class if the clone is expanded.

V gene: TRBV20-1
J gene: TRBJ2-1
clone size: few
D gene: TRBD2
CDR3 protein: CSAKGLADYNEQFF
CDR3 DNA: TGCAGTGCCAAGGGGCTAGCGGACTACAATGAGCAGTTCTTC

V gene: TRBV3-1
J gene: TRBJ2-5
clone size: -
D gene: -
CDR3 protein: CASSSGHTDGTQYF
CDR3 DNA: TGTGCCAGCAGCTCGGGTCATACCGATGGGACCCAGTACTTC

V gene: TRBV5-1
J gene: TRBJ2-5
clone size: many
D gene: -
CDR3 protein: CASSLGVDAETQYF
CDR3 DNA: TGCGCCAGCAGCTTGGGAGTGGACGCAGAGACCCAGTACTTC

V gene: TRBV5-5
J gene: TRBJ1-1
clone size: -
D gene: -
CDR3 protein: CASSRVRRGRENTEAFF
CDR3 DNA: TGTGCCAGCAGCAGGGTACGTCGGGGGAGGGAGAACACTGAAGCTTTCTTT

V gene: TRBV28
J gene: TRBJ2-1
clone size: many
D gene: -
CDR3 protein: CASSFIRKGPYNEQFF
CDR3 DNA: TGTGCCAGCAGTTTTATAAGGAAGGGACCGTACAATGAGCAGTTCTTC

V gene: TRBV4-1
J gene: TRBJ1-6
clone size: few
D gene: -
CDR3 protein: CASSQEGDLTYNSPLHF
CDR3 DNA: TGCGCCAGCAGCCAAGAAGGGGATTTGACCTATAATTCACCCCTCCACTTT

V gene: TRBV9
J gene: TRBJ1-1
clone size: many
D gene: -
CDR3 protein: CASSVGTGAFF
CDR3 DNA: TGTGCCAGCAGCGTTGGTACAGGGGCTTTCTTT

V gene: TRBV28
J gene: TRBJ2-7
clone size: -
D gene: TRBD1
CDR3 protein: CASTPRTGVGYF
CDR3 DNA: TGTGCCAGCACCCCTCGGACAGGGGTGGGGTACTTC

V gene: TRBV5-1
J gene: TRBJ2-3
clone size: -
D gene: TRBD2
CDR3 protein: CASSGELAGRTDTQYF
CDR3 DNA: TGCGCCAGCAGCGGGGAACTAGCGGGGAGGACAGATACGCAGTATTTT

V gene: TRBV12-3/TRBV12-4
J gene: TRBJ1-3
clone size: -
D gene: -
CDR3 protein: CASSLVGTGGNTIYF
CDR3 DNA: TGTGCCAGCAGTTTAGTAGGGACGGGGGGAAACACCATATATTTT